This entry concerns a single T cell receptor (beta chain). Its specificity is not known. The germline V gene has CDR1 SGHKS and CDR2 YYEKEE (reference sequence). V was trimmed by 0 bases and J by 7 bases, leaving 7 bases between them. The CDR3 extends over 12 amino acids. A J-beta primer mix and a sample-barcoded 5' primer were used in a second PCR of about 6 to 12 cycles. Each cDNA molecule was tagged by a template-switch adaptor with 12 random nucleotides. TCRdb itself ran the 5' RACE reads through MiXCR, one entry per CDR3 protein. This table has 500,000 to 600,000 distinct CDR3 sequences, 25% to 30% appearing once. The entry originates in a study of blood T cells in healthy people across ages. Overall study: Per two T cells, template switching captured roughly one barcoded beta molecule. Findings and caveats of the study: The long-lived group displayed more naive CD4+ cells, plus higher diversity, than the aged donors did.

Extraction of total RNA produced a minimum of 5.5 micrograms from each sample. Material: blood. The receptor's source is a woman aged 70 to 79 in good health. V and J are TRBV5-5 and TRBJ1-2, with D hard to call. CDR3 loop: CASSLESGGYTF. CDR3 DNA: TGTGCCAGCAGCTTGGAATCCGGTGGCTACACCTTC.